The clone carrying this T cell receptor (beta chain) is a singleton in its sample. The antigen is unknown. The primer mix had 60 Vbeta and 13 Jbeta primers. The data were produced by immunoSEQ multiplex PCR, yet TCRdb's version contains in-frame clones alone and is incomplete. Here the sample spans about 98,000 clones, about four fifths being singletons. The V gene's germline CDR1 is MNHEY and CDR2 SVGAGI. The trim removed 7 bases at V and 4 bases at J, leaving 8 bases unmatched. This CDR3 region has 14 residues. This record belongs to a study of cytomegalovirus exposure and HLA in healthy donors. Overall study context: About 80 million unique TCRs from HLA-typed donors were held in an early data release.

Broader study findings: Analysis performed later found over 15,000 TCR beta sequences associated with HLA alleles at 0.05 false discovery rate. In a later analysis, compared with equally common non-associated chains, HLA-associated beta chains were more expanded. The productive fraction for most TCR beta V segments was about 87% or about 30% in an earlier analysis.

This receptor was taken from a female donor in good health and CMV-seropositive. This chain connects TRBV6-5 to TRBJ1-2; 8 nucleotides agree with TRBD1. Material: PBMCs. This CDR3 reads CASITGQEVYGYTF. Written as DNA, the CDR3 is TGTGCCAGCATCACGGGACAGGAGGTCTATGGCTACACCTTC.